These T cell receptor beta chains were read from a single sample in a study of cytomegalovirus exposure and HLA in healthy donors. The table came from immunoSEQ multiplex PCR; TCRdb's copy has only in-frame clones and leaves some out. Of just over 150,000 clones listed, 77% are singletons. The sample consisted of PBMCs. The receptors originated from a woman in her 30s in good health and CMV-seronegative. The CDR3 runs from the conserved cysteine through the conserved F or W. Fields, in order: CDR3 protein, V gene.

CASSTRRGAGELFF | TRBV19
CASSGTGYNSPLHF | TRBV19
CASSFGQNTEAFF | TRBV6-5
CSVGQAKNQPQHF | TRBV29-1
CASRQGVSFTEAFF | TRBV2
CASSHRDSPRELFF | TRBV7-6
CATNQGWNTEAFF | TRBV15
CASSYGGVSSYNEQFF | TRBV27
CASSSTVGGGDSPLHF | TRBV7-9
CATMDRVNQPQHF | TRBV10-3
CASSPPGQQETQYF | TRBV18
CASSLVGSPGDQPQHF | TRBV5-5
CASSQTEQIAGNSYEQYF | TRBV4-2